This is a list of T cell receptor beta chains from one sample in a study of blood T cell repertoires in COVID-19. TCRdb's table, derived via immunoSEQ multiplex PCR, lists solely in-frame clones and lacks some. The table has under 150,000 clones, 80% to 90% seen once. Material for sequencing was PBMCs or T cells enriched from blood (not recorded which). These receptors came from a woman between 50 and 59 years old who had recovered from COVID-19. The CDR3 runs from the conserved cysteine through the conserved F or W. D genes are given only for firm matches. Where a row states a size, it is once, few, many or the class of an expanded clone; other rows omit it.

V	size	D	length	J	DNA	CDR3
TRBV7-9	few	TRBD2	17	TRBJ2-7	TGTGCCAGCAGCTTAGCGCCTAGCGGGCCGCTCTCCTACGAGCAGTACTTC	CASSLAPSGPLSYEQYF
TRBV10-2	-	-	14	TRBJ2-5	TGCGCCAGCAGTGACGGCAGGGCGCGCGAGACCCAGTACTTC	CASSDGRARETQYF
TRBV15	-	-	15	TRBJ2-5	TGTGCCACCACCAGAAGGGGGGGCATCGGAGAGACCCAGTACTTC	CATTRRGGIGETQYF
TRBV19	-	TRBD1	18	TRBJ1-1	TGTGCCAGTAGTATTGGCGGGACAGGGTACTTGGGGAACACTGAAGCTTTCTTT	CASSIGGTGYLGNTEAFF
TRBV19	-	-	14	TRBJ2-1	TGTGCCAGTAGTGTAAATGGCCGCTACAATGAGCAGTTCTTC	CASSVNGRYNEQFF
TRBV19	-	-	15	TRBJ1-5	TGTGCCAGTAGTATATCCAGGGAGGGCAATCAGCCCCAGCATTTT	CASSISREGNQPQHF
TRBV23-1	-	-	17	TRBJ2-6	TGCGCCAGCAGTCAATCGGGGCGGGACTCTGGGGCCAACGTCCTGACTTTC	CASSQSGRDSGANVLTF
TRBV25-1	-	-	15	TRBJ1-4	TGTGCCAGCAGTGAACCTAGGGGGAGAGGGGAAAAACTGTTTTTT	CASSEPRGRGEKLFF
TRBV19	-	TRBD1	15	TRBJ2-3	TGTGCCAGTAGTCCCCGACAGGGAACCACAGATACGCAGTATTTT	CASSPRQGTTDTQYF
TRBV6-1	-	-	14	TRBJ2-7	TGTGCCAGCAGTGAACTAGCCGCTTCCTACGAGCAGTACTTC	CASSELAASYEQYF
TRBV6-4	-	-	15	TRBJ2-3	TGTGCCAGCAGTGACATAGGGGGATCCACAGATACGCAGTATTTT	CASSDIGGSTDTQYF
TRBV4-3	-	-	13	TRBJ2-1	TGCGCCAGCAGCCAAGACAGTTTCAATGAGCAGTTCTTC	CASSQDSFNEQFF
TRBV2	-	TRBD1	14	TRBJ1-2	TGTGCCAGCAGTGGAGAGACAGGGCATGGTGGCTACACCTTC	CASSGETGHGGYTF
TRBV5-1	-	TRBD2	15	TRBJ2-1	TGCGCCAGCAGCCCTCTAGCGGGGGGGTACAATGAGCAGTTCTTC	CASSPLAGGYNEQFF
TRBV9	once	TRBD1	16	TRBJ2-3	TGTGCCAGCAGCCCCCGGACAGGGGGTTTCACAGATACGCAGTATTTT	CASSPRTGGFTDTQYF
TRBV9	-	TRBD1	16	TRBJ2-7	TGTGCCAGCAGCGTAGGGGCCGGGACAGGGGGTTACGAGCAGTACTTC	CASSVGAGTGGYEQYF
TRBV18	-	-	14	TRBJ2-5	TGTGCCAGCTCACCATCCCGGGGGCAAGAGACCCAGTACTTC	CASSPSRGQETQYF
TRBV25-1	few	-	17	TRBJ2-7	TGTGCCAGCAGTGAGTTCTTCCCGACTAGTACTGCCTACGAGCAGTACTTC	CASSEFFPTSTAYEQYF
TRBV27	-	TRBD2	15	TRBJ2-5	TGTGCCAGCAGTCAAGTAGCGGGGGATCGGTGGACCCAGTACTTC	CASSQVAGDRWTQYF
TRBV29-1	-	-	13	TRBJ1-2	TGCAGCGTTGCGACAGCCATGCAGACTGGCTACACCTTC	CSVATAMQTGYTF
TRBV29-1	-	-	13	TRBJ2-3	TGCAGCGTTGGGGGCGCCCTCCGGGATACGCAGTATTTT	CSVGGALRDTQYF
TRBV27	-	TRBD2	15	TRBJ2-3	TGTGCCAGCAAACTGCCTAGCGGGGGGGCTGATACGCAGTATTTT	CASKLPSGGADTQYF
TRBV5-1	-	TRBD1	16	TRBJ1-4	TGCGCCTCCTCAAGAGGGGGCCCCGCAACTAATGAAAAACTGTTTTTT	CASSRGGPATNEKLFF
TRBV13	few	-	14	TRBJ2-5	TGTGCCAGCAGCTTAGGTTCGGGGGTAAACAATCAGTACTTC	CASSLGSGVNNQYF